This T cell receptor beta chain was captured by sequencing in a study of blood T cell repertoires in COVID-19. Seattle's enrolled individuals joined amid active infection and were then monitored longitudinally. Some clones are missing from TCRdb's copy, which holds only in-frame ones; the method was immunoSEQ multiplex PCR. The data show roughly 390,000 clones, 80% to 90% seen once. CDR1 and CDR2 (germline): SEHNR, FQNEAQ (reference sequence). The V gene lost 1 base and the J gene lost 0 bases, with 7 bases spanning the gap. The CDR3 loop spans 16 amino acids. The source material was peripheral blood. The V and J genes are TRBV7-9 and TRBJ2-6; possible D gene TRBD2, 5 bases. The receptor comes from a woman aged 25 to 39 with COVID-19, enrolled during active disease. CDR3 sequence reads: CASSLDGGSGANVLTF. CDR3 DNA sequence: TGTGCCAGCAGCTTAGACGGAGGCTCTGGGGCCAACGTCCTGACTTTC.